This record concerns one T cell receptor (beta chain) sequence. The data originate from a study of blood T cell repertoires in COVID-19. About the research overall: Material from acute and convalescent COVID-19 was sourced from the United States, Italy and Spain. Sources were T cells, B-cell-depleted T cells, or PBMCs; the material itself was cDNA or gDNA.

V lost 7 bases and J 8 bases, leaving 20 bases between the germline ends. Germline lookup yields CDR1 SQVTM and CDR2 ANQGSEA. The CDR3 extends over 14 amino acids. Original analysis: Scientists estimated how many nucleated cells there were by amplifying reference gene primers. TCRdb's table, derived via immunoSEQ multiplex PCR, lists solely in-frame clones and lacks some. D and trimming come from the DNA, and the V and J calls and clone size come from that table. This table has fewer than 250,000 clones, about 87% appearing once. V gene TRBV29-1 combines with J gene TRBJ1-4, with a weak D call TRBD1 (5 bases). Input material: peripheral blood. This clonotype was obtained from a man aged 55 to 69 with acute or convalescent COVID-19. CDR3 coding DNA: TGCAGCGCCGCGAGGAGCAGGGCGGAAGAAAAACTGTTTTTT. Translation gives CSAARSRAEEKLFF.